The rows below give T cell receptor beta chains drawn from one sample of a study of blood T cell repertoires in COVID-19. Only in-frame clones appear in the TCRdb table, and some are missing; sequencing was by immunoSEQ multiplex PCR. The repertoire includes roughly 40,000 clones, over 70% of them detected once, and about 29% sits in the top ten. Sequencing was carried out using peripheral blood. The receptor source for this set is a man older than 75 with active or convalescent COVID-19. The CDR3 runs from the conserved cysteine through the conserved F or W. D genes are given only for firm matches. Size is stated for part of the rows, as once, few or many counts, or as a class when the clone is expanded.

V gene	D gene	clone size	J gene	CDR3 protein	CDR3 DNA
TRBV27	TRBD1	NA	TRBJ1-2	CASSLVGQGINGYTF	TGTGCCAGCAGTTTGGTAGGACAGGGGATTAATGGCTACACCTTC
TRBV15	NA	NA	TRBJ1-5	CATSRGGWVNQPQHF	TGTGCCACCAGCAGAGGAGGATGGGTCAATCAGCCCCAGCATTTT
TRBV20-1	NA	NA	TRBJ1-2	CSAIQGQGYTF	TGCAGTGCTATTCAGGGACAAGGCTACACCTTC
TRBV11-3	TRBD2	NA	TRBJ2-1	CASSLGLAVRQQFF	TGTGCCAGCAGCTTAGGACTAGCAGTACGGCAGCAGTTCTTC
TRBV2	NA	once	TRBJ1-4	CASRAGVNEKLFF	TGTGCCAGCAGGGCAGGGGTTAATGAAAAACTGTTTTTT
TRBV6-5	NA	NA	TRBJ1-1	CASSKPGDLNTEAFF	TGTGCCAGCAGTAAGCCAGGGGACCTGAACACTGAAGCTTTCTTT
TRBV4-2	TRBD1	NA	TRBJ1-4	CASSQKNDRGRNEKLFF	TGTGCCAGCAGCCAAAAAAATGACAGGGGCAGAAATGAAAAACTGTTTTTT
TRBV7-8	NA	few	TRBJ2-7	CASSRTTWQGGQYF	TGTGCCAGCAGCCGCACTACTTGGCAGGGTGGGCAGTACTTC
TRBV6-5	NA	NA	TRBJ2-7	CASSYHYTSYEQYF	TGTGCCAGCAGTTACCACTATACCTCCTACGAGCAGTACTTC
TRBV4-3	NA	NA	TRBJ1-6	CASSQVVPLSSPLHF	TGCGCCAGCAGCCAAGTCGTGCCCCTGAGTTCACCCCTCCACTTT
TRBV2	TRBD1	NA	TRBJ2-1	CASAQDRGSSSYNEQFF	TGTGCCAGCGCCCAGGACAGGGGGTCAAGCTCCTACAATGAGCAGTTCTTC
TRBV5-1	NA	NA	TRBJ1-1	CASSPPGGSLGEAFF	TGCGCCAGCAGCCCTCCTGGGGGCTCTCTCGGTGAAGCTTTCTTT
TRBV18	TRBD1	NA	TRBJ1-5	CASSPGRGPNQPQHF	TGTGCCAGCTCACCAGGAAGGGGGCCCAATCAGCCCCAGCATTTT
TRBV5-1	NA	many	TRBJ1-2	CASSVESTGYYGYTF	TGCGCCAGCAGCGTCGAAAGCACAGGGTACTATGGCTACACCTTC
TRBV10-1	TRBD1	few	TRBJ1-6	CASSENGTAHGVDRSPLHF	TGCGCCAGCAGTGAGAACGGGACAGCGCACGGGGTTGATCGCTCGCCCCTCCACTTT
TRBV18	NA	NA	TRBJ1-4	CASSLDRDEKLFF	TGTGCCAGCTCCCTGGACAGAGATGAAAAACTGTTTTTT
TRBV28	TRBD1	NA	TRBJ2-1	CASSFRQGYNEQFF	TGTGCCAGCAGTTTCCGACAGGGCTACAATGAGCAGTTCTTC
TRBV5-1	TRBD1	NA	TRBJ1-3	CASSLDGTATSSGNTIYF	TGCGCCAGCAGCTTGGACGGGACAGCTACTAGCTCTGGAAACACCATATATTTT
TRBV29-1	TRBD1	NA	TRBJ1-2	CSVDPDRVGYGYTF	TGCAGCGTCGACCCTGACAGGGTTGGGTATGGCTACACCTTC
TRBV20-1	NA	NA	TRBJ2-1	CSASNRGGGEQFF	TGCAGTGCTAGTAACAGGGGAGGAGGTGAGCAGTTCTTC